Listed below are T cell receptor beta chains from one sample, sequenced in a study of response to subunit inactivated influenza vaccine. TCRdb fed the RT-PCR reads into MiXCR, producing one record per CDR3 protein. The sample records about 700,000 distinct CDR3 sequences, about 14% being singletons. This material consisted of PBMCs from blood, taken around two weeks before vaccination. The receptor source for this set is a middle-aged man who received an inactivated influenza vaccine. Both conserved end residues are part of each CDR3. D genes are given only for firm matches. Where a row states a size, it is once, few, many or the class of an expanded clone; other rows omit it.

v_call: TRBV14
j_call: TRBJ2-1
d_call: NA
clone_size: few
cdr3_nt: TGTGCCAGCAGCCAAGATCCTATAGTAACCGTCTACAATGAGCAGTTCTTC
cdr3_aa: CASSQDPIVTVYNEQFF

v_call: TRBV7-3
j_call: TRBJ2-1
d_call: TRBD2
clone_size: few
cdr3_nt: TGTGCCAGCAGCTTATTACACGGGAGGGCCGGTAATGAGCAGTTCTTC
cdr3_aa: CASSLLHGRAGNEQFF

v_call: TRBV18
j_call: TRBJ2-5
d_call: NA
clone_size: few
cdr3_nt: TGTGCCAGCTCACCAGGGATTGGTTTGGAGACCCAGTACTTC
cdr3_aa: CASSPGIGLETQYF

v_call: TRBV11-2
j_call: TRBJ2-7
d_call: NA
clone_size: NA
cdr3_nt: TGTGCCAGCAGCGATAGAGGTGGGCCGGACCTTAGCTACGAGCAGTACTTC
cdr3_aa: CASSDRGGPDLSYEQYF

v_call: TRBV4-2
j_call: TRBJ1-1
d_call: NA
clone_size: many
cdr3_nt: TGTGCCAGCAGCCAAGACTCGAAGAACACTGAAGCTTTCTTT
cdr3_aa: CASSQDSKNTEAFF

v_call: TRBV29-1
j_call: TRBJ2-7
d_call: NA
clone_size: NA
cdr3_nt: TGCAGCGTTCCGGGCCCGAGGGGTTACGAGCAGTACTTC
cdr3_aa: CSVPGPRGYEQYF

v_call: TRBV5-1
j_call: TRBJ1-1
d_call: NA
clone_size: NA
cdr3_nt: TGCGCCAGCAGCAAGGCTGGGTCCGGGAACACTGAAGCTTTCTTT
cdr3_aa: CASSKAGSGNTEAFF

v_call: TRBV5-1
j_call: TRBJ1-1
d_call: NA
clone_size: few
cdr3_nt: TGCGCCAGCACAGGCGCATCCCGGGCGGGCACTGAAGCTTTCTTT
cdr3_aa: CASTGASRAGTEAFF

v_call: TRBV6-2/TRBV6-3
j_call: TRBJ1-5
d_call: NA
clone_size: NA
cdr3_nt: TGTGCCAGCAGTTACTCCCGCGCAGCCAATCAGCCCCAGCATTTT
cdr3_aa: CASSYSRAANQPQHF

v_call: TRBV4-2
j_call: TRBJ2-1
d_call: NA
clone_size: few
cdr3_nt: TGTGCCAGCAGCCAAGGCCCGCGGAGTGTGCAGTTCTTC
cdr3_aa: CASSQGPRSVQFF

v_call: TRBV5-1
j_call: TRBJ2-1
d_call: NA
clone_size: many
cdr3_nt: TGCGCCAGCAGCTTGGGTCAAACTAGCTCCTACAATGAGCAGTTCTTC
cdr3_aa: CASSLGQTSSYNEQFF

v_call: TRBV20-1
j_call: TRBJ2-7
d_call: TRBD2
clone_size: many
cdr3_nt: TGCAGTGCTCAAGCAGGGACTAGCGGGCCCAACGAGCAGTACTTC
cdr3_aa: CSAQAGTSGPNEQYF

v_call: TRBV5-5
j_call: TRBJ2-7
d_call: NA
clone_size: many
cdr3_nt: TGTGCCAGCAGCCCCGACTGGGGAAGGAGCGAGCAGTACTTC
cdr3_aa: CASSPDWGRSEQYF

v_call: TRBV5-1
j_call: TRBJ2-7
d_call: NA
clone_size: NA
cdr3_nt: TGCGCCAGCAGCTTCGGCGAACACTCCTACGAGCAGTACTTC
cdr3_aa: CASSFGEHSYEQYF

v_call: TRBV9
j_call: TRBJ2-1
d_call: TRBD2
clone_size: few
cdr3_nt: TGTGCCAGCAGCGCCTCCCGACTCAGCGGGGGCCTTTGGCAGCAGTTCTTC
cdr3_aa: CASSASRLSGGLWQQFF

v_call: TRBV9
j_call: TRBJ1-2
d_call: NA
clone_size: few
cdr3_nt: TGTGCCAGCAGCGTATCTGTGGGGCTTGGCTATGGCTACACCTTC
cdr3_aa: CASSVSVGLGYGYTF

v_call: TRBV20-1
j_call: TRBJ1-1
d_call: TRBD1
clone_size: few
cdr3_nt: TGCAGTGCTAGAGATAGTACAGGGGGTGCCCTCACTGAAGCTTTCTTT
cdr3_aa: CSARDSTGGALTEAFF

v_call: TRBV29-1
j_call: TRBJ2-4
d_call: NA
clone_size: NA
cdr3_nt: TGCAGCGTTGAAGATTCGCCCGGGGCGGACATTCAGTACTTC
cdr3_aa: CSVEDSPGADIQYF

v_call: TRBV7-3
j_call: TRBJ2-5
d_call: TRBD2
clone_size: NA
cdr3_nt: TGTGCCAGCAGCTTATTTGGCGGGACTACCCCAGAGACCCAGTACTTC
cdr3_aa: CASSLFGGTTPETQYF

v_call: TRBV20-1
j_call: TRBJ1-5
d_call: NA
clone_size: few
cdr3_nt: TGCAGTGCTAGAGATTTTCTCGAAGGCAGGGTTCAGCCCCAGCATTTT
cdr3_aa: CSARDFLEGRVQPQHF

v_call: TRBV6-5
j_call: TRBJ2-2
d_call: NA
clone_size: few
cdr3_nt: TGTGCCAGCAGTTATCAAGGACGGTACACCGGGGAGCTGTTTTTT
cdr3_aa: CASSYQGRYTGELFF

v_call: TRBV29-1
j_call: TRBJ2-7
d_call: TRBD1
clone_size: many
cdr3_nt: TGCAGCGTTGCGGACAGGGGGCGAATAAGCTACGAGCAGTACTTC
cdr3_aa: CSVADRGRISYEQYF

v_call: TRBV7-9
j_call: TRBJ1-2
d_call: NA
clone_size: few
cdr3_nt: TGTGCCAGCAGCCATGGATTACTTGGCTACACCTTC
cdr3_aa: CASSHGLLGYTF

v_call: TRBV10-3
j_call: TRBJ2-7
d_call: TRBD2
clone_size: NA
cdr3_nt: TGTGCCACCCCGACTAGCACCTTGTACGAGCAGTACTTC
cdr3_aa: CATPTSTLYEQYF

v_call: TRBV11-3
j_call: TRBJ2-2
d_call: TRBD2
clone_size: NA
cdr3_nt: TGTGCCAGCACCCCAGCGGGATACACCGGGGAGCTGTTTTTT
cdr3_aa: CASTPAGYTGELFF

v_call: TRBV4-3
j_call: TRBJ2-3
d_call: NA
clone_size: NA
cdr3_nt: TGCGCCAGCAGCCAAGAGGGGGGCGGCCGCACAGATACGCAGTATTTT
cdr3_aa: CASSQEGGGRTDTQYF

v_call: TRBV20-1
j_call: TRBJ2-3
d_call: TRBD1
clone_size: NA
cdr3_nt: TGCAGTGCTAGAAGGACAGGGGGCCCAGATACGCAGTATTTT
cdr3_aa: CSARRTGGPDTQYF

v_call: TRBV4-3
j_call: TRBJ1-6
d_call: NA
clone_size: NA
cdr3_nt: TGCGCCAGCAGCCAAGGCAGTCATGGGACCTATAATTCACCCCTCCACTTT
cdr3_aa: CASSQGSHGTYNSPLHF

v_call: TRBV3-1
j_call: TRBJ2-3
d_call: NA
clone_size: few
cdr3_nt: TGTGCCAGCAGCCAGAATAGCGGCACAGATACGCAGTATTTT
cdr3_aa: CASSQNSGTDTQYF

v_call: TRBV27
j_call: TRBJ2-7
d_call: TRBD2
clone_size: NA
cdr3_nt: TGTGCCAGCAGTCCCAGGACTAGCGGGGGAACCTACGAGCAGTACTTC
cdr3_aa: CASSPRTSGGTYEQYF